Described below is a single T cell receptor (beta chain) sequence and its context. Its matching antigen is unknown. The data originate from a study of T cell repertoires in cytomegalovirus infection. Study-level background: Public TCR beta signature analysis indicated the presence of both CMV infection and matching HLA type. Study-wide findings and caveats: The study identified carriers of CMV plus the relevant HLA from cumulative public TCR beta family frequency. Clonotypes of TCR beta that were HLA-C-restricted and CMV-specific dominated the ex vivo response.

TCRdb re-analysed the reads in MiXCR, keeping a single row per CDR3 protein. Altogether about 530,000 distinct CDR3 sequences are present, around 27% being singletons, with the ten largest covering roughly 13%. The TCR originated in a human donor in good health (CMV status not recorded). Some clones in this sample may be carry-over from other donors' samples. Source material: PBMCs.

The CDR3 region has the DNA TGTGCCAGCAGCCCGATTCTAGCGGGAGGCGGAAATGAGCAGTTCTTC. It is translated as CASSPILAGGGNEQFF. The chain joins TRBV7-8 to TRBJ2-1; 11 bases match TRBD2. Germline assignment: CDR1 SGHVS and CDR2 FQNEAQ. With 5 bases clipped from V and 7 bases from J, the junction kept 10 bases outside the gene matches. The CDR3 runs to 16 residues.